These T cell receptor beta chains were read from a single sample in a study of post-analysis software for immune sequencing data. TCRdb processed the PCR reads anew with MiXCR; each CDR3 protein has one entry. The sample lists 600,000 to 700,000 distinct CDR3 sequences; about 60% were seen once. The sample consisted of blood. The origin of the receptors is a girl aged 2-10 years with multiple sclerosis. CDR3s include the opening cysteine and the closing phenylalanine or tryptophan. D genes are given only for firm matches.

TRBV5-1,TRBJ2-7,-,CASSPTPLVGPTGEQYF,TGCGCCAGCAGCCCAACACCTCTAGTTGGGCCGACGGGAGAGCAGTACTTC
TRBV4-1,TRBJ1-2,-,CASSQDGPTSPVGYGYTF,TGCGCCAGCAGCCAAGATGGACCGACATCTCCGGTGGGTTATGGCTACACCTTC
TRBV4-1,TRBJ2-3,-,CASSLERGAGDPDTQYF,TGCGCCAGCAGCCTTGAAAGGGGGGCGGGAGATCCAGATACGCAGTATTTT
TRBV12-3/TRBV12-4,TRBJ2-1,-,CASSRYRLYSYNEQFF,TGTGCCAGCAGCAGATATAGACTCTACTCCTACAATGAGCAGTTCTTC
TRBV7-9,TRBJ1-2,-,CASSFQGDSGYTF,TGTGCCAGCAGCTTTCAGGGAGATAGTGGCTACACCTTC
TRBV12-3/TRBV12-4,TRBJ1-6,TRBD1,CANGQGSYNSPLHF,TGTGCCAACGGACAGGGCTCCTATAATTCACCCCTCCACTTT
TRBV7-8,TRBJ2-1,-,CASSLVEGRGVEYNEQFF,TGTGCCAGCAGCTTAGTGGAGGGCAGGGGCGTTGAGTACAATGAGCAGTTCTTC
TRBV7-2,TRBJ1-2,TRBD1,CASSLGHRGPNGYTF,TGTGCCAGCAGCTTAGGTCACAGGGGCCCAAATGGCTACACCTTC
TRBV6-5,TRBJ2-5,-,CASSYGSAGRETQYF,TGTGCCAGCAGTTATGGGTCTGCGGGCAGGGAGACCCAGTACTTC
TRBV7-8,TRBJ2-5,TRBD2,CASSVDGREGIETQYF,TGTGCCAGCAGCGTGGATGGGCGGGAGGGCATCGAGACCCAGTACTTC
TRBV10-2,TRBJ1-5,TRBD1,CASSNRQGFGSNQPQHF,TGCGCCAGCAGTAATAGACAGGGTTTTGGGAGCAATCAGCCCCAGCATTTT
TRBV9,TRBJ2-1,-,CASSVAGGSEQFF,TGTGCCAGCAGCGTAGCCGGGGGCAGTGAGCAGTTCTTC
TRBV20-1,TRBJ2-3,-,CSAKSGGADTQYF,TGCAGTGCTAAATCAGGAGGGGCAGATACGCAGTATTTT
TRBV11-2,TRBJ2-1,-,CASSLRGTHSYNEQFF,TGTGCCAGCAGCCTCCGAGGGACACACTCCTACAATGAGCAGTTCTTC